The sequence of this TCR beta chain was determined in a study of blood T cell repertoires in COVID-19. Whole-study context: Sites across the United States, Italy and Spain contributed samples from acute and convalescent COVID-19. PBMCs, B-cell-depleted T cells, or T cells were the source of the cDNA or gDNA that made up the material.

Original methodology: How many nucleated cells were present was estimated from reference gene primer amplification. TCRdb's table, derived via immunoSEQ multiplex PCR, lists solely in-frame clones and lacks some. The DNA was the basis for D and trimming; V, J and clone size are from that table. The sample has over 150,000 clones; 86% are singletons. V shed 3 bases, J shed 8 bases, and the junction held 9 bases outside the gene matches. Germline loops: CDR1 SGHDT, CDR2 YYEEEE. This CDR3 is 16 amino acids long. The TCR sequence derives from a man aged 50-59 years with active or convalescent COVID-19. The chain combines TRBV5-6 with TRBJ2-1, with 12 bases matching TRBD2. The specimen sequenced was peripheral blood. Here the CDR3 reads CASSSTSSGRADEQFF. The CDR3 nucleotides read TGTGCCAGCAGCTCGACTTCTAGCGGGAGGGCCGATGAGCAGTTCTTC.